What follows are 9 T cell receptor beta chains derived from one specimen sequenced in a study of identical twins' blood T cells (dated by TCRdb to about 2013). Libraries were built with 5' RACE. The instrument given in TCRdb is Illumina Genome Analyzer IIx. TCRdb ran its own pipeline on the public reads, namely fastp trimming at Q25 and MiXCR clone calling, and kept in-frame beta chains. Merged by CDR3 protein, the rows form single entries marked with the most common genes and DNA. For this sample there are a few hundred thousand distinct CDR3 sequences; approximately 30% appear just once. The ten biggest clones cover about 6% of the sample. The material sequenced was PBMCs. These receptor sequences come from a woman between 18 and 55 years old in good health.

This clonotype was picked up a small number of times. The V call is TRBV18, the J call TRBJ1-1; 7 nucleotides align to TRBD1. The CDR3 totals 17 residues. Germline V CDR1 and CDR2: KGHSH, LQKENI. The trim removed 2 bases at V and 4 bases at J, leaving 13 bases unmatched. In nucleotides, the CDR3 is TGTGCCAGCTCACCAAGGATTTCGACAGGGTTCGGCACTGAAGCTTTCTTT. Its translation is CASSPRISTGFGTEAFF.

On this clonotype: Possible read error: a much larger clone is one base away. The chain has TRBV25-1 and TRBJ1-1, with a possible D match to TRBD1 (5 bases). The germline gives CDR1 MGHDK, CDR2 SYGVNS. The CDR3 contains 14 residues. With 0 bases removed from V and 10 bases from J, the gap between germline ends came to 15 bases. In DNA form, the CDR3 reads TGTGCCAGCAGTGAATACCCCTCAGGGTCTGGAGCTTTCTTT. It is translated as CASSEYPSGSGAFF. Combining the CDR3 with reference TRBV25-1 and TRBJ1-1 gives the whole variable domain EADIYQTPRYLVIGTGKKITLECSQTMGHDKMYWYQQDPGMELHLIHYSYGVNSTEKGDLSSESTVSRIRTEHFPLTLESARPSHTSQYLCASSEYPSGSGAFFGQGTRLTVV.

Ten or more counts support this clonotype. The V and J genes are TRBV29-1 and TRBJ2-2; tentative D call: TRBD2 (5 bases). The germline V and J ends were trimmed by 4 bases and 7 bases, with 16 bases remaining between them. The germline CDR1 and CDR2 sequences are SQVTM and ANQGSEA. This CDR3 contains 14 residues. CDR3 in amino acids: CSVVRPGIHGELFF. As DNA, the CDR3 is TGCAGCGTTGTGCGCCCCGGGATTCACGGGGAGCTGTTTTTT.

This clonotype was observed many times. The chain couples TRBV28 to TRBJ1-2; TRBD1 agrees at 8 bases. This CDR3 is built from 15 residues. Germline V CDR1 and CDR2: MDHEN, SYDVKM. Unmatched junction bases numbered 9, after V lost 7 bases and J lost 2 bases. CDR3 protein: CASTFQGARNYGYTF. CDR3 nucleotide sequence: TGTGCCAGCACTTTTCAGGGGGCCCGAAACTATGGCTACACCTTC.

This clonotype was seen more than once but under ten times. The DNA for the CDR3 is TGTGCCAGCAGCCTATTCGGGGCCTCAGATACGCAGTATTTT. This codes for CASSLFGASDTQYF. The chain carries TRBV3-1 and TRBJ2-3, with D possibly being TRBD1 or TRBD2 (5 bases each). The V gene's germline CDR1 is LGHDT and CDR2 YNNKEL (reference sequence). The CDR3 is 14 amino acids. With 4 bases removed from V and 4 bases from J, the gap between germline ends came to 12 bases.

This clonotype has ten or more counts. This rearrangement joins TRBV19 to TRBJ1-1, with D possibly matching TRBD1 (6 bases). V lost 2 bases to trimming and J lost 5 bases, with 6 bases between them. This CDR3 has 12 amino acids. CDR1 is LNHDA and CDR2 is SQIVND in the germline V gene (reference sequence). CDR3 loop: CASSIRGTEAFF. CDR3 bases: TGTGCCAGTAGTATAAGGGGGACTGAAGCTTTCTTT.

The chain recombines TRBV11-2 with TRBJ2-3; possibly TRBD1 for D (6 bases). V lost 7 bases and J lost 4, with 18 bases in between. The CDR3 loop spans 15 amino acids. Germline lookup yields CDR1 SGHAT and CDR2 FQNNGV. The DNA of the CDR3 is TGTGCCAGCACTCTGGTGGGGGCCCACTCAGATACGCAGTATTTT. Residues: CASTLVGAHSDTQYF.

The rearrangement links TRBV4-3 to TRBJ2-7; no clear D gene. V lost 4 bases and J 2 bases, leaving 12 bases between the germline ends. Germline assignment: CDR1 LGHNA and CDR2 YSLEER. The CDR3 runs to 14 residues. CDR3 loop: CASSPYTSPYEQYF. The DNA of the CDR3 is TGCGCCAGCAGCCCTTACACGAGCCCCTACGAGCAGTACTTC.

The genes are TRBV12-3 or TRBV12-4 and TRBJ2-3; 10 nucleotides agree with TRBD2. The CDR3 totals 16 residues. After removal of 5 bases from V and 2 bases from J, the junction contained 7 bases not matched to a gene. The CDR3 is CASSPSSGSVTDTQYF. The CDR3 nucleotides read TGTGCCAGCAGTCCCTCTAGCGGGAGCGTCACAGATACGCAGTATTTT.